The 23 T cell receptor beta chains below were found in one sample sequenced in a study of blood T cell repertoires in COVID-19 (dated by TCRdb to the early 2020s). The method was the immunoSEQ multiplex PCR assay. TCRdb obtained this table from immuneACCESS and retained in-frame rearrangements with V and J assigned. These tables miss some clones; where compared with another copy, unresolved V genes account for less than half of the shortfall, and the remainder is unexplained. The sample table holds about 310,000 clones, of which approximately 86% were seen once. Jointly, the top ten make up 1.3% of the sample. The sample was peripheral blood. Source of these receptors: a man in his 70s with acute or convalescent COVID-19.

This clone was detected once. The chain uses TRBV3-1 (or the pseudogene TRBV3-2) and TRBJ1-2; D is perhaps TRBD1 (5 bases). Trimming shortened V by 0 bases and J by 3 bases, and 11 bases separated the two germline ends. Germline V gene sequence: CDR1 LGHDT, CDR2 YNNKEL (reference sequence). CDR3 size: 15 residues. CDR3: CASSQDPDTYYGYTF. In DNA, the CDR3 is TGTGCCAGCAGCCAAGACCCGGACACCTACTATGGCTACACCTTC.

The J gene is TRBJ2-5, the V gene TRBV7-2, with 10 bases identical to TRBD2. The CDR3 spans 14 residues. J was trimmed by 5 bases and V by 3 bases; bases with no gene match: 3. Per the germline V gene, CDR1 is SGHTA and CDR2 is FQGNSA. CDR3 in DNA: TGTGCCAGCAGCTTGATTAGCGGGAGGGAGACCCAGTACTTC. This sequence encodes CASSLISGRETQYF.

A remark on this clone: The sample carries other DNA sequences with the same CDR3. The chain employs TRBV5-6 and TRBJ1-5; a weak D match, TRBD1 (6 bases). The CDR3 runs to 15 residues. CDR1 and CDR2 from the germline V gene are SGHDT and YYEEEE. Trimming shortened V by 4 bases and J by 1 base, and 12 bases separated the two germline ends. Written as DNA, the CDR3 is TGTGCCAGCAGCCTCAGGGGCTCGAGCAATCAGCCCCAGCATTTT. Translation gives CASSLRGSSNQPQHF.

The genes are TRBV6-5 and TRBJ2-1, with 11 nucleotides matching TRBD2. The CDR3 extends over 14 amino acids. Trimming at V came to 8 bases and at J to 5 bases, leaving 5 bases not matched to a gene. The germline CDR1 and CDR2 sequences are MNHEY and SVGAGI. The CDR3 region has the DNA TGTGCCAGCGGCTTAGCGGGGGGGCACAATGAGCAGTTCTTC. Translated: CASGLAGGHNEQFF.

The gene calls are TRBV24-1 and TRBJ1-3, with D perhaps matching TRBD1 (5 bases). This CDR3 has 20 amino acids. The V and J ends lost 8 bases and 0 bases respectively, with 28 bases between them. Germline CDR1 reads KGHDR; CDR2 reads SFDVKD. The CDR3 DNA is TGTGCCACCAAGCGTAGCGGTGTCCGGGGGGGTTCAAACTCTGGAAACACCATATATTTT. This codes for CATKRSGVRGGSNSGNTIYF.

V gene TRBV7-8 combines with J gene TRBJ1-1; D gene ambiguous. Germline V gene data show CDR1 as SGHVS and CDR2 as FQNEAQ. V shed 5 bases and J shed 5 bases, with 12 bases lying between them. This CDR3 comprises 13 residues. CDR3 DNA: TGTGCCAGCAGCATAACGGGAGGGACTGAAGCTTTCTTT. It codes for CASSITGGTEAFF.

This chain connects TRBV28 to TRBJ2-1; D remains ambiguous. The length of the CDR3 is 11 residues. Germline values: CDR1 MDHEN, CDR2 SYDVKM. V was clipped by 2 bases and J by 10 bases, with 6 bases between them. CDR3 coding DNA: TGTGCCAGCAGTTTAACGAGAGAGCAGTTCTTC. Residues: CASSLTREQFF.

This chain joins TRBV7-2 and TRBJ2-5; TRBD2 might be the D (7 bases). Germline CDR1 and CDR2: SGHTA and FQGNSA. V was cut by 4 bases and J by 9 bases, with 21 bases left in between. CDR3 length equals 15 residues. CDR3 sequence reads: CASSSEGGLLGAQYF. CDR3 DNA sequence: TGTGCCAGCAGCTCAGAGGGGGGACTATTAGGGGCCCAGTACTTC.

The rearrangement links TRBV7-9 to TRBJ1-1; 8 positions match TRBD1. The CDR3 is made up of 15 amino acids. The V gene's germline CDR1 is SEHNR and CDR2 FQNEAQ (reference sequence). The J segment lost 4 bases and the V segment lost 4 bases, leaving 8 bases of the junction unmatched. CDR3 protein: CASSSPGGEGTEAFF. The CDR3 nucleotides read TGTGCCAGCAGCTCACCAGGGGGCGAGGGCACTGAAGCTTTCTTT.

V and J are TRBV19 and TRBJ1-5, with 7 bases fitting TRBD1. With V trimmed by 4 bases and J by 3 bases, 6 bases remained unmatched. CDR1 is LNHDA, CDR2 SQIVND, per germline (reference sequence). CDR3 length: 15 amino acids. In nucleotides, the CDR3 is TGTGCCAGTAGTACCTGGACAGGTTACAATCAGCCCCAGCATTTT. It specifies CASSTWTGYNQPQHF.

The V and J genes are TRBV6-2 or TRBV6-3 and TRBJ1-4; D ambiguous. The CDR3 runs to 14 residues. Trimming took off 6 bases at V and 3 bases at J, with 11 bases between the two ends. Germline CDR1 is MNHEY and CDR2 is SVGEGT. The CDR3 bases are TGTGCCAGCAGCGCGGGGTCTTCTAATGAAAAACTGTTTTTT. Encoded protein: CASSAGSSNEKLFF.

The chain combines TRBV28 with TRBJ2-1; TRBD2 agrees at 16 bases. The ends lost 6 bases at V and 5 bases at J; junction bases unmatched: 10. This CDR3 is 18 amino acids long. Germline V CDR1 and CDR2: MDHEN, SYDVKM. The CDR3 DNA reads TGTGCCAGCAGGTCCGGGACTAGCGGGAGGGCAGAGAACAATGAGCAGTTCTTC. It encodes CASRSGTSGRAENNEQFF.

This clone was seen just once. The chain joins TRBV9 to TRBJ1-2; no clear D gene. Germline V gene lookup returns CDR1 SGDLS and CDR2 YYNGEE. The CDR3 length is 14 residues. V gave up 0 bases and J gave up 4 bases, with 10 bases separating them. This chain's CDR3 is CASSVGRDAYGYTF. The CDR3 bases are TGTGCCAGCAGCGTAGGGAGAGATGCCTATGGCTACACCTTC.

The rearrangement joins TRBV19 to TRBJ2-1, with D tentatively TRBD1 (6 bases). V was cut by 8 bases and J by 10 bases, with 24 bases left in between. Germline V lookup: CDR1 LNHDA, CDR2 SQIVND (reference sequence). This CDR3 comprises 15 residues. CDR3 nucleotide sequence: TGTGCCAGTTCCTGGACAGACAATGAATCGGGGGAGCAGTTCTTC. Amino acids: CASSWTDNESGEQFF.

The V gene is TRBV29-1, the J gene TRBJ1-2, with 10 bases matching TRBD1. The CDR3 contains 14 residues. The germline CDR1 and CDR2 sequences are SQVTM and ANQGSEA. CDR3 DNA sequence: TGCAACCATTCCGGGACAGGGGTCTTCTATGGCTACACCTTC. This encodes CNHSGTGVFYGYTF.

This clone was counted only a few times. This chain joins TRBV10-1 and TRBJ2-1; 11 nucleotides line up with TRBD1. This CDR3 has 14 residues. Germline V CDR1 and CDR2: WNHNN, SYGVQD (reference sequence). The V segment lost 7 bases and the J segment 8 bases; nucleotides outside the gene matches: 7. The CDR3 region has the DNA TGCGCCAGCAAGGGACAGGGGGTGAGCGATGAGCAGTTCTTC. This encodes CASKGQGVSDEQFF.

V usage is TRBV5-6 and J usage is TRBJ2-7, with TRBD2 matching over 9 bases. This CDR3 is built from 15 residues. Per germline, CDR1 SGHDT and CDR2 YYEEEE. V shed 2 bases, J shed 2 bases, and the junction held 5 bases outside the gene matches. CDR3 in DNA: TGTGCCAGCAGCTTTCTAGCGGGGCTAGCCTACGAGCAGTACTTC. This translates into CASSFLAGLAYEQYF.

This chain connects TRBV7-9 to TRBJ2-1, with 9 bases fitting TRBD2. V lost 1 base to trimming and J lost 4 bases; unmatched junction nucleotides: 11. Germline-derived CDR1 and CDR2 are SEHNR and FQNEAQ (reference sequence). The CDR3 has 18 residues. The CDR3 spells CASSLEGFGLAIYNEQFF. The CDR3 coding sequence is TGTGCCAGCAGCTTAGAGGGCTTTGGACTAGCGATTTACAATGAGCAGTTCTTC.

The rearrangement joins TRBV7-2 to TRBJ2-5; 10 bases agree with TRBD2. This CDR3 spans 15 amino acids. CDR1 and CDR2 from the germline V gene are SGHTA and FQGNSA. After removal of 2 bases from V and 4 bases from J, the junction contained 4 bases not matched to a gene. The CDR3 sequence: CASSLSSGGLETQYF. The CDR3 DNA reads TGTGCCAGCAGCTTAAGTAGCGGGGGGCTAGAGACCCAGTACTTC.

The chain uses TRBV19 and TRBJ2-7; tentative D call: TRBD2 (6 bases). This CDR3 contains 15 residues. V lost 6 bases and J lost 0, with 15 bases in between. Looked up from germline, CDR1 is LNHDA and CDR2 is SQIVND (reference sequence). Written as DNA, the CDR3 is TGTGCCAGTAGCCTGGGCGGAGGGAGCTCCTACGAGCAGTACTTC. Its translation is CASSLGGGSSYEQYF.

The chain couples TRBV5-1 to TRBJ2-2; possibly TRBD1 for D (7 bases). Trimming removed 4 bases from V and 5 bases from J, with 18 bases in between. Per germline, CDR1 SGHRS and CDR2 YFSETQ. The CDR3 has 16 amino acids. The CDR3 DNA reads TGCGCCAGCAGCCGAGATTCAGGGGGGTTTACCGGGGAGCTGTTTTTT. Translated: CASSRDSGGFTGELFF.

This rearrangement joins TRBV4-3 to TRBJ1-3; D is possibly TRBD1 (5 bases). The CDR3 runs 18 residues. The V and J ends lost 1 base and 0 bases respectively, with 16 bases between them. Germline CDR1 and CDR2: LGHNA and YSLEER. The CDR3 sequence: CASSQVLFSGDSGNTIYF. As DNA, the CDR3 is TGCGCCAGCAGCCAAGTGTTATTTTCGGGGGACTCTGGAAACACCATATATTTT.

V usage is TRBV7-7 and J usage is TRBJ2-1; D perhaps matches TRBD2 (5 bases). V was clipped by 1 base and J by 7 bases, with 8 bases between them. The V gene's germline CDR1 is SSHAT and CDR2 FNYEAQ (reference sequence). The CDR3 spans 13 residues. Here the CDR3 DNA reads TGTGCCAGCAGCTTAGATGAGGGAAATGAGCAGTTCTTC. Translation gives CASSLDEGNEQFF.